What follows describes a single T cell receptor beta chain. Its specificity is not known. Participants with HIV, all of them, were treated in the United States. This specimen belongs to a study of long-term antiretroviral therapy in people with HIV. Study outcomes and limitations: Collection spanned 2004 to 2017; ART regimens may be less effective than current ones. At every time point, clones expanded before ART dominated the repertoire. Therapy changes, viral resistance and ART adherence were not documented in the available data.

The germline V and J ends were trimmed by 4 bases and 8 bases, with 19 bases remaining between them. The CDR3 consists of 15 residues. Germline V lookup: CDR1 SGHNT, CDR2 YYREEE (reference sequence). The assay, immunoSEQ v3.0, was run at survey level. Profiling relied on immunoSEQ multiplex PCR, and the TCRdb table lists in-frame clones only, not all of them. Here the sample spans more than 35,000 clones, 65% to 90% being singletons. The origin of this receptor is a man between 18 and 29 years old with HIV. The V call is TRBV5-4, the J call TRBJ2-1; D unclear. The starting material was unsorted PBMCs, obtained 1.5 years after starting antiretroviral therapy. For the CDR3, the DNA is TGTGCCAGCAGCCACCCTCTGGCGGTTAAGGATGAGCAGTTCTTC. Amino acids: CASSHPLAVKDEQFF. Variable domain in full (rest from reference TRBV5-4 and TRBJ2-1): ETGVTQSPTHLIKTRGQQVTLRCSSQSGHNTVSWYQQALGQGPQFIFQYYREEENGRGNFPPRFSGLQFPNYSSELNVNALELDDSALYLCASSHPLAVKDEQFFGPGTRLTVL.